This T cell receptor beta chain appears in the sequencing data of a study of tumor-infiltrating lymphocytes in primary liver carcinoma listed by TCRdb under 2017. Concerning the study at large: Of the five patients (three men and two women, aged 30 to 69 years), four had hepatocellular carcinoma and one had combined HCC and intrahepatic cholangiocarcinoma. The five patients had tumors of stage T1-T3 N0M0, with maximum diameters ranging from about 4 to 11 cm. Each sample produced about 3.5 to 7.13 million productive TCRbeta reads, and read depth showed no significant difference between tissue types. For each liver tumor, the study sampled five regions along with adjacent normal tissue and blood, and applied TCRbeta repertoire sequencing, expression microarrays and whole-exome sequencing. A total of 35 specimens from 5 patients, comprising some 25 tumor regions, 5 adjacent noncancerous liver tissues and 5 peripheral blood samples, were covered by TCRbeta repertoire sequencing. Agilent mRNA microarray profiling was performed on the approximately 27 tumor region samples to relate TCRbeta repertoire diversity to the local molecular phenotype. Reproducibility between technical replicate repertoires was high, with correlation coefficients above 0.95 and mean shared-clone rates roughly 0.87. The paper's findings and limits, for the study overall: Because only the TCR beta chain was sequenced and unpaired alpha chains were not captured, true repertoire diversity is likely underestimated. A significantly larger repertoire fraction was made up by the top 250 clones in tumors than in blood (p = 0.039). Because the samples were bulk and unsorted, CD4+ and CD8+ T cell repertoires could not be compared. Repertoire overlap was higher between tumor regions (mean about 35%) than tumor-adjacent (approximately 17%) or tumor-blood (approximately 14%) pairs, consistent with antigen-driven expansion. With just five or six patients in the study, the authors point out that the findings should be validated in a larger study. Only roughly 7-24% of top clones appeared in all five regions of a tumor, which suggests that tumor-infiltrating T cells are spatially heterogeneous.

Using a constant-region primer and ProtoScript II reverse transcriptase, TCRbeta-specific cDNA was reverse-transcribed from around 500 ng total RNA. The TCRbeta libraries were prepared through three rounds of nested multiplex PCR following a slightly modified ARM-PCR procedure. The first two PCR rounds used multiplex TRBV1-TRBV30 forward primers with a Cbeta reverse primer, each for approximately 10 cycles. Sample barcodes and Illumina adapters were added in a final 25-cycle PCR with Deep VentR polymerase. Before sequencing, amplicons between 200 and 500 bp were purified from gel using a QIAquick gel extraction kit. An Illumina HiSeq 2500 was used to sequence the TCRbeta amplicons with 250-bp paired-end reads. Per the authors' processing: To recover full CDR3 sequences, reads were quality-trimmed using Trimmomatic v0.33 and paired reads were then merged using FLASH v1.2.11. MiGEC v1.2.1b assigned V, D and J germline segments to the rearranged TCRbeta sequences. Clonotype statistics and Shannon-Wiener diversity indices were computed with VDJtools v1.0.0. Except for diversity analysis, only each sample's 250 most abundant clonotypes were used in subsequent analyses to reduce sampling bias. TCRdb's own reprocessing of the public reads used fastp at Q25 and MiXCR and kept productive beta chains. CDR3 protein sequences are deduplicated, and each keeps its most common genes and DNA. These V and J calls originate from TCRdb's pipeline instead of the authors' own analysis. This sample gives 75,000 or so distinct CDR3 sequences in total; roughly three quarters of them show up just once. Of the sample, 25% to 35% is held by the ten largest clones.

Total RNA and DNA were co-extracted from 20-30 mg of bulk tissue with the AllPrep DNA/RNA mini kit, without cell sorting. Surgical resection was performed in China between 2015 and 2016 on several patients with histopathologically diagnosed primary liver carcinoma. At the time of sampling, the patients had chronic HBV infection and had not received any treatment. Each tumor was sampled at five spatially separated regions: the superior, inferior, left-lateral and right-lateral poles and the tumor centre. More than 80% viable tumor cells were found by histology in every tumor sample. Fresh tumor and adjacent tissue pieces were bisected; one half was stored in RNAlater at -80°C, the other sent for histology. Of note for this clonotype: The specificity of this receptor is unknown. A much larger clone sits a single nucleotide away, making a read error possible.

For this chain, trimming is 10 bases at the V end and 5 bases at the J end, and the number of junction bases without a gene match is 9. Including the terminal cysteine and phenylalanine, the CDR3 comprises 14 residues. The only DNA kept is the CDR3, 42 bases in frame from the first base. The germline V gene gives CDR1 as SNHLY and CDR2 as FYNNEI. The source of this sequence is a man aged 40-49 years with primary liver carcinoma and hepatitis B virus infection. Sequencing was done on a sample of liver tumor tissue from sampling region 4. The sample's cell subset or site label is to be understood as: tumor region T4, right-lateral pole. The chain is assembled from TRBV2 and TRBJ2-7; TRBD1 fits 12 bases in the junction. The nucleotide sequence is TGTGCCAACAAAGCCGGGACAGGGGGCAACGAGCAGTACTTC. It translates as CANKAGTGGNEQYF.